Listed below are T cell receptor beta chains from one sample, sequenced in a study of blood T cell repertoires in COVID-19. TCRdb's table, derived via immunoSEQ multiplex PCR, lists solely in-frame clones and lacks some. Seen here are just over 150,000 clones, about nine tenths observed once, and the top ten hold around 4.6%. Sequencing was carried out using peripheral blood. The receptors were gathered from a man aged 30-40 years with COVID-19, enrolled during active disease. CDR3s leave out the opening cysteine and the closing phenylalanine or tryptophan. Each record gives: clone size, J gene, D gene, V gene, CDR3 protein. D genes are given only for firm matches. Part of the rows lack a size; the others show once, few, many or a class for expanded clones.

clone_size: -; j_call: TRBJ2-2; d_call: TRBD2; v_call: TRBV7-6; cdr3_aa: ASRVSGGATGELF
clone_size: -; j_call: TRBJ1-1; d_call: -; v_call: TRBV3-1/TRBV3-2; cdr3_aa: ASSRQVKGTEAF
clone_size: -; j_call: TRBJ2-2; d_call: -; v_call: TRBV27; cdr3_aa: ASSFTGYPNTGELF
clone_size: -; j_call: TRBJ2-1; d_call: TRBD1; v_call: TRBV6-5; cdr3_aa: ASMRTGGSYNEQF
clone_size: -; j_call: TRBJ2-7; d_call: -; v_call: TRBV27; cdr3_aa: ASRGHPYEQY
clone_size: -; j_call: TRBJ2-1; d_call: TRBD1; v_call: TRBV20-1; cdr3_aa: SASIVGQGAYNEQF
clone_size: once; j_call: TRBJ1-2; d_call: -; v_call: TRBV29-1; cdr3_aa: SVDARDTYGYT
clone_size: -; j_call: TRBJ1-1; d_call: -; v_call: TRBV5-6; cdr3_aa: ASSFIQEEAF
clone_size: few; j_call: TRBJ1-1; d_call: -; v_call: TRBV5-6; cdr3_aa: ASLRGLMNTEAF
clone_size: -; j_call: TRBJ1-6; d_call: -; v_call: TRBV27; cdr3_aa: ASSNLITYNSPLH
clone_size: -; j_call: TRBJ2-2; d_call: -; v_call: TRBV28; cdr3_aa: ASSFSFSEHRNTGELF
clone_size: once; j_call: TRBJ2-7; d_call: -; v_call: TRBV15; cdr3_aa: ATSRDYQMTTEQY
clone_size: -; j_call: TRBJ1-5; d_call: -; v_call: TRBV27; cdr3_aa: ASSLSGGNQPQH
clone_size: -; j_call: TRBJ2-4; d_call: -; v_call: TRBV2; cdr3_aa: ASSEASGDKNIQY
clone_size: -; j_call: TRBJ1-2; d_call: -; v_call: TRBV6-5; cdr3_aa: AFSTGFGYGYT